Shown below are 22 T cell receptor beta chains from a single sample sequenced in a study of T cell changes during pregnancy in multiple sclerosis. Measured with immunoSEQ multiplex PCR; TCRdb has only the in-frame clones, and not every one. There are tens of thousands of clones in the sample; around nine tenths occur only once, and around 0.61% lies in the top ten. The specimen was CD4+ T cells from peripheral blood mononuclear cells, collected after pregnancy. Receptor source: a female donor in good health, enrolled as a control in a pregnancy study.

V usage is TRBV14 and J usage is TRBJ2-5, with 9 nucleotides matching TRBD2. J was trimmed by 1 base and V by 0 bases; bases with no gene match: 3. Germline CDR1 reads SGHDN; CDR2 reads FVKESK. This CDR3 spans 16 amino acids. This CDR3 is CASSQDAGLAQETQYF. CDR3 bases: TGTGCCAGCAGCCAAGACGCGGGACTAGCCCAAGAGACCCAGTACTTC.

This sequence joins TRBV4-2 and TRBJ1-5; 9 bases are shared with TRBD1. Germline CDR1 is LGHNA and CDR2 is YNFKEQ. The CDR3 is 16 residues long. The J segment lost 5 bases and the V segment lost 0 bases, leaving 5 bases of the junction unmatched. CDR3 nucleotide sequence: TGTGCCAGCAGCCAAGAGAGGACAGGGGAGGATCAGCCCCAGCATTTT. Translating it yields CASSQERTGEDQPQHF.

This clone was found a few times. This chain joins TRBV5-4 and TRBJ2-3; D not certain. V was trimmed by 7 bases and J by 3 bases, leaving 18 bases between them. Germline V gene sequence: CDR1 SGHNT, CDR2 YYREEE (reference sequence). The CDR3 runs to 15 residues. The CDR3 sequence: CASAPSAFGTDTQYF. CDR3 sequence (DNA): TGTGCCAGCGCTCCCAGCGCTTTTGGGACAGATACGCAGTATTTT.

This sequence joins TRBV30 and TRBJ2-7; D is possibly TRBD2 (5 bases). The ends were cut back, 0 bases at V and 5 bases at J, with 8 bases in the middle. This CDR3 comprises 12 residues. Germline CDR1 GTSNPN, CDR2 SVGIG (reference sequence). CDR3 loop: CAWSVRVHEQYF. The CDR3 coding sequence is TGTGCCTGGAGTGTGAGGGTGCACGAGCAGTACTTC.

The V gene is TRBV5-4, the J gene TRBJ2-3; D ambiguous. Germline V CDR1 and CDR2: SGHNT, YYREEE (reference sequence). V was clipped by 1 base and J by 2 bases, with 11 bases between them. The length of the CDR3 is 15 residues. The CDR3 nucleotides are TGTGCCAGCAGCTTGTCAGGCATGCTCACAGATACGCAGTATTTT. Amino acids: CASSLSGMLTDTQYF. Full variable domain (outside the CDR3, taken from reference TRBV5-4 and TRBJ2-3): ETGVTQSPTHLIKTRGQQVTLRCSSQSGHNTVSWYQQALGQGPQFIFQYYREEENGRGNFPPRFSGLQFPNYSSELNVNALELDDSALYLCASSLSGMLTDTQYFGPGTRLTVL.

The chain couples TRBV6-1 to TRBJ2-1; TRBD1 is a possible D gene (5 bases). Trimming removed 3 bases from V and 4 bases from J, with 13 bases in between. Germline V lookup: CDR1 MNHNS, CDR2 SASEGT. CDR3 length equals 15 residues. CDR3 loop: CASSETANPYNEQFF. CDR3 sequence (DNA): TGTGCCAGCAGTGAGACAGCCAACCCTTACAATGAGCAGTTCTTC.

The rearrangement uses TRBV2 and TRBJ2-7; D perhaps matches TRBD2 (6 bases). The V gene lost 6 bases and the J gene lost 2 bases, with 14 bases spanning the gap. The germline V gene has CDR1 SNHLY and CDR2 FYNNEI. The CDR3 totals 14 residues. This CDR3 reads CASRRTTLPYEQYF. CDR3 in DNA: TGTGCCAGCAGACGGACTACCCTCCCCTACGAGCAGTACTTC.

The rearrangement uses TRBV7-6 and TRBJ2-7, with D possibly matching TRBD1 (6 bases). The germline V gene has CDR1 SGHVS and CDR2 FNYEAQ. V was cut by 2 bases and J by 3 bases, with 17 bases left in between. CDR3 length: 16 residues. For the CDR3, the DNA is TGTGCCAGCAGCTTAAACAGGGACCTGGGTTTCTACGAGCAGTACTTC. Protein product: CASSLNRDLGFYEQYF.

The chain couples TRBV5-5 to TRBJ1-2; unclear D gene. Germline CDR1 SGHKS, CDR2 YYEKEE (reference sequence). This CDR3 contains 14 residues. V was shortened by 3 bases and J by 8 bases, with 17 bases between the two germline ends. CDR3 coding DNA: TGTGCCAGCAGCTGGGAGGCCACCCTGAGGGGCTACACCTTC. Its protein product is CASSWEATLRGYTF. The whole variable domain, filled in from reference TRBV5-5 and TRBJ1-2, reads DAGVTQSPTHLIKTRGQQVTLRCSPISGHKSVSWYQQVLGQGPQFIFQYYEKEERGRGNFPDRFSARQFPNYSSELNVNALLLGDSALYLCASSWEATLRGYTFGSGTRLTVV.

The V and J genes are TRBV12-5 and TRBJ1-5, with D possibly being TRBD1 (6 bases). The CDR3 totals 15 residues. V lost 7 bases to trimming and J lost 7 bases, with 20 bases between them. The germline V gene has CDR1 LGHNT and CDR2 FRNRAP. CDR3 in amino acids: CASAETGLFGQPQHF. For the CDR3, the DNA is TGTGCTAGTGCGGAGACAGGTCTGTTCGGGCAGCCCCAGCATTTT.

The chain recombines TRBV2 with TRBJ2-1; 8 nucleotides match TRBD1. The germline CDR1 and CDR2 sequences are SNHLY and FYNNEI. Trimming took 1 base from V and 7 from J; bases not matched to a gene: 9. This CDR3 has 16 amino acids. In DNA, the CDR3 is TGTGCCAGCAGTGAAGATCGGACAGGGCCTTGGAATGAGCAGTTCTTC. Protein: CASSEDRTGPWNEQFF. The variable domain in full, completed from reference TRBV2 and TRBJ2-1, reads EPEVTQTPSHQVTQMGQEVILRCVPISNHLYFYWYRQILGQKVEFLVSFYNNEISEKSEIFDDQFSVERPDGSNFTLKIRSTKLEDSAMYFCASSEDRTGPWNEQFFGPGTRLTVL.

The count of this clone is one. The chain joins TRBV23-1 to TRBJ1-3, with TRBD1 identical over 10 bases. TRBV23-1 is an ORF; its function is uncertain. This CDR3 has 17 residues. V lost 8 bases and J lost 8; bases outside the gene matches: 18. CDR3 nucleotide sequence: TGCGCCAGCTTGGGGACTGAGGGACAGGGGTTCTCTTACACCATATATTTT. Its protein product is CASLGTEGQGFSYTIYF.

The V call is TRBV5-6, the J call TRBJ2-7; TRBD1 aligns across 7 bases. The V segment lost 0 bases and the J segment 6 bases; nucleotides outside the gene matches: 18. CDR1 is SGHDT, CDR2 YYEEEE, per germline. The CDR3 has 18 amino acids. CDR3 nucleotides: TGTGCCAGCAGCTTGGTTGGGACAGTGTCCTACTATCAAATCGAGCAGTACTTC. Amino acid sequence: CASSLVGTVSYYQIEQYF.

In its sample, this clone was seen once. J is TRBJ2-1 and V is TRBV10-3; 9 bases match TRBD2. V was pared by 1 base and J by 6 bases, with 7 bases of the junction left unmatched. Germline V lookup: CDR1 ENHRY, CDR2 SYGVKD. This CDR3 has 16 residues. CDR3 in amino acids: CAISELVLAGINEQFF. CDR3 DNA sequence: TGTGCCATCAGTGAGTTGGTACTAGCGGGTATCAATGAGCAGTTCTTC.

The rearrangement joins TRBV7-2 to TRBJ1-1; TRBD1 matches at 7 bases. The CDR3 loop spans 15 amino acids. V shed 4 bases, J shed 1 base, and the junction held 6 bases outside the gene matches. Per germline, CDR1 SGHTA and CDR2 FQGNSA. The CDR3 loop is CASSSSDRANTEAFF. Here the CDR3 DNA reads TGTGCCAGCAGCTCCTCAGACAGGGCGAACACTGAAGCTTTCTTT.

The CDR3 nucleotides read TGTGCCAGCCGCCAGGGGACACGATACGAGCAGTACTTC. It encodes CASRQGTRYEQYF. The chain uses TRBV6-5 and TRBJ2-7; TRBD1 might be the D (6 bases). V gave up 8 bases and J gave up 4 bases, with 15 bases separating them. CDR1 is MNHEY, CDR2 SVGAGI, per germline. CDR3 size: 13 residues.

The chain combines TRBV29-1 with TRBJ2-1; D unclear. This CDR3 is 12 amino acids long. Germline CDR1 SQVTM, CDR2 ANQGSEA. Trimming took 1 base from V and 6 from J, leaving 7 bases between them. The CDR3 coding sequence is TGCAGCGTTGAAGGTCCTAGCAATGAGCAGTTCTTC. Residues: CSVEGPSNEQFF.

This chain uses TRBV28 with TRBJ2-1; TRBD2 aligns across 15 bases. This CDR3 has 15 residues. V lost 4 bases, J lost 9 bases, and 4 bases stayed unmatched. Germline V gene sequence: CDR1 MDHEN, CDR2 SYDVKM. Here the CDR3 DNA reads TGTGCCAGCAGTTACGGGACTAGCGGGAGGACTGAGCAGTTCTTC. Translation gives CASSYGTSGRTEQFF. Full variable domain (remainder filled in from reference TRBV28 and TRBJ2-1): DVKVTQSSRYLVKRTGEKVFLECVQDMDHENMFWYRQDPGLGLRLIYFSYDVKMKEKGDIPEGYSVSREKKERFSLILESASTNQTSMYLCASSYGTSGRTEQFFGPGTRLTVL.

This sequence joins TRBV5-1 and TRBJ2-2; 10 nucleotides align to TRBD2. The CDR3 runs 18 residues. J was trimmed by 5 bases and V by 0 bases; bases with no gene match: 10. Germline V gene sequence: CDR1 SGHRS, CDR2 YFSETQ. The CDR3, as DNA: TGCGCCAGCAGCTTGGCCGGAACTAGCGGGATTGGTACCGGGGAGCTGTTTTTT. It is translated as CASSLAGTSGIGTGELFF. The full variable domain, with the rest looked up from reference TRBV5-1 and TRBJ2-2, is KAGVTQTPRYLIKTRGQQVTLSCSPISGHRSVSWYQQTPGQGLQFLFEYFSETQRNKGNFPGRFSGRQFSNSRSEMNVSTLELGDSALYLCASSLAGTSGIGTGELFFGEGSRLTVL.

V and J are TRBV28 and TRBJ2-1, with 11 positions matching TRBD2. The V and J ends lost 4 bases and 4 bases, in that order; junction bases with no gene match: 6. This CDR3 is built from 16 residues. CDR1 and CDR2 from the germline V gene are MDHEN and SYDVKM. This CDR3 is CASSYSGTSGYNEQFF. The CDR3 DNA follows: TGTGCCAGCAGTTATTCAGGGACTAGCGGTTACAATGAGCAGTTCTTC.

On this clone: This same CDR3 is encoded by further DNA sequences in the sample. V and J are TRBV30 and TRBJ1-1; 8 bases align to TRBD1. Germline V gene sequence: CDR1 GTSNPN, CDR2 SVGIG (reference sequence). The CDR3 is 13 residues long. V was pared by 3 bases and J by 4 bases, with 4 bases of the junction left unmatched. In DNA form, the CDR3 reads TGTGCCTGGAGCGCTACAGGGGGCACTGAAGCTTTCTTT. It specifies CAWSATGGTEAFF.

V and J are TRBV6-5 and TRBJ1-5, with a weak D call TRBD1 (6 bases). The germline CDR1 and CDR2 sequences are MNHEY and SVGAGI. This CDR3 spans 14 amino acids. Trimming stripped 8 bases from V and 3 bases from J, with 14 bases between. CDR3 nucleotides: TGTGCCAGCTCTTTGGACAGTAACAATCAGCCCCAGCATTTT. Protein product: CASSLDSNNQPQHF.